The entry below gives a single T cell receptor beta chain sequence along with its context. Its specificity is unknown. Caucasian adults living in Nashville, Tennessee, provided all samples. Per the original data handling: Junction-only sequences produced by ImmunoSEQ had no quality scores, so filtering differed. Assay: immunoSEQ multiplex PCR; the TCRdb copy retains only in-frame clones and omits some. Clone size and V and J calls were adopted from that table, with D and trimming inferred from the DNA. The data show more than 1,200,000 clones, with 98% seen just once and about 0.34% held by the top ten. This sample is part of a study of shared clonotypes between healthy human individuals. Whole-study results and caveats: Relative to clonotypes present in all four donors, those not shared had lower generation probabilities. A few donors shared about 5% of their naive CD4 clonotypes.

The CDR3 runs to 18 residues. V lost 0 bases and J lost 0; bases outside the gene matches: 5. The germline gives CDR1 SGHTA, CDR2 FQGNSA. The sequenced sample was naive CD4+ T cells sorted from blood. As for subset: CD45RA+ positively selected. This chain links TRBV7-2 with TRBJ1-3; 10 bases agree with TRBD1. The clonotype comes from a man younger than 45 in good health. The CDR3 DNA reads as TGTGCCAGCAGCTTAGCACGGGACAGGGGCGACTCTGGAAACACCATATATTTT. It specifies CASSLARDRGDSGNTIYF.